Following are 10 T cell receptor beta chains from one sample sequenced in a study of Ad26.COV2.S vaccination and SARS-CoV-2 variants. Treatment meaning: 19 received Ad26.COV2.S at low or high dose, single or two shots; 5 received placebo; per-sample allocation not given. It was on day 63 after the first vaccine or placebo injection that samples were taken. The table came from immunoSEQ multiplex PCR; TCRdb's copy has only in-frame clones and leaves some out. The sample lists 350,000 to 550,000 clones, 89% occurring once. The sequenced sample was peripheral blood, obtained in a trial of Ad26.COV2.S vaccine versus placebo. These receptors all come from a person between 18 and 59 years old who received the Ad26.COV2.S COVID-19 vaccine or a placebo.

The rearrangement uses TRBV7-8 and TRBJ1-2; the match to TRBD1 covers 9 bases. The germline CDR1 and CDR2 sequences are SGHVS and FQNEAQ. This CDR3 has 15 residues. With 4 bases clipped from V and 4 bases from J, the junction kept 7 bases outside the gene matches. The CDR3 loop is CASSYPGQGAYGYTF. The CDR3 DNA follows: TGTGCCAGCAGCTATCCGGGACAGGGAGCCTATGGCTACACCTTC.

The V gene is TRBV5-4, the J gene TRBJ2-7; TRBD1 matches 10 bases. The CDR3 runs 15 residues. V shed 1 base, J shed 5 bases, and the junction held 6 bases outside the gene matches. Germline assignment: CDR1 SGHNT and CDR2 YYREEE (reference sequence). The CDR3 loop is CASSLLGQGYHEQYF. CDR3 coding DNA: TGTGCCAGCAGCTTGCTGGGACAGGGGTACCACGAGCAGTACTTC.

This chain's CDR3 is CASSRVLRRTGGYTF. As DNA, the CDR3 is TGTGCCAGCAGCAGGGTCCTCCGAAGAACCGGTGGCTACACCTTC. This chain connects TRBV5-4 to TRBJ1-2; D ambiguous. The CDR3 covers 15 residues. V dropped 4 bases and J dropped 7 bases, with 20 bases sitting between them. Looked up from germline, CDR1 is SGHNT and CDR2 is YYREEE (reference sequence).

This clone was found once. The chain couples TRBV5-1 to TRBJ2-2, with D perhaps matching TRBD1 (6 bases). Germline V gene sequence: CDR1 SGHRS, CDR2 YFSETQ. CDR3 length equals 16 residues. V lost 1 base and J 2 bases, leaving 12 bases between the germline ends. CDR3 sequence: CASSLQGTGNTGELFF. CDR3 sequence (DNA): TGCGCCAGCAGCTTGCAGGGGACGGGTAACACCGGGGAGCTGTTTTTT.

The chain recombines TRBV30 with TRBJ2-1; no clear D gene. Germline loops: CDR1 GTSNPN, CDR2 SVGIG (reference sequence). V lost 3 bases, J lost 1 base, and 16 bases lay in between. CDR3 size: 16 residues. As DNA, the CDR3 is TGTGCCTGGAGAGCGTACACTGGGTTTTCCTACAATGAGCAGTTCTTC. Protein product: CAWRAYTGFSYNEQFF.

With regard to this clone: Other DNA sequences from this sample encode an identical CDR3 as well. J is TRBJ1-5 and V is TRBV3-1 (or the pseudogene TRBV3-2); D gene uncertain. Trimming left V 0 bases short and J 3 bases short, with 3 bases between. This CDR3 has 13 amino acids. Germline lookup yields CDR1 LGHDT and CDR2 YNNKEL (reference sequence). The CDR3 here is CASSQDLNQPQHF. DNA of the CDR3: TGTGCCAGCAGCCAAGATCTCAATCAGCCCCAGCATTTT.

The chain is built from TRBV11-1 and TRBJ2-6; D is perhaps TRBD1 (5 bases). The germline V gene has CDR1 SGHAT and CDR2 FQDESV (reference sequence). Trimming cost V 5 bases and J 0 bases, with 8 bases left between them. This CDR3 comprises 15 residues. CDR3 residues: CASSQGVSGANVLTF. As DNA, the CDR3 is TGTGCCAGCAGCCAAGGGGTCTCTGGGGCCAACGTCCTGACTTTC. Full variable domain (missing parts from reference TRBV11-1 and TRBJ2-6): EAEVAQSPRYKITEKSQAVAFWCDPISGHATLYWYRQILGQGPELLVQFQDESVVDDSQLPKDRFSAERLKGVDSTLKIQPAELGDSAMYLCASSQGVSGANVLTFGAGSRLTVL.

The V call is TRBV2, the J call TRBJ2-3; 7 bases agree with TRBD2. The CDR3 contains 15 residues. Germline lookup yields CDR1 SNHLY and CDR2 FYNNEI. The V and J ends lost 8 bases and 5 bases, in that order; junction bases with no gene match: 13. The CDR3 DNA reads as TGTGCCAGCGGCCGACGGGGCGGGGAGGGAGATACGCAGTATTTT. Translation gives CASGRRGGEGDTQYF.

V usage is TRBV20-1 and J usage is TRBJ2-1; 12 nucleotides align to TRBD2. The V and J ends lost 3 bases and 9 bases, in that order; junction bases with no gene match: 3. The CDR3 runs 13 residues. The germline V gene encodes CDR1 DFQATT and CDR2 SNEGSKA (reference sequence). The CDR3 DNA follows: TGCAGTGCTAGTTGGACTAGCGGGGCTGAGCAGTTCTTC. This encodes CSASWTSGAEQFF.

J is TRBJ1-1 and V is TRBV19; D unclear. CDR1 and CDR2 from the germline V gene are LNHDA and SQIVND (reference sequence). With 6 bases removed from V and 10 bases from J, the gap between germline ends came to 12 bases. The CDR3 runs 11 residues. This CDR3 is CASSQEGIAFF. DNA of the CDR3: TGTGCCAGTAGCCAGGAAGGGATAGCTTTCTTT. Looking up the rest from reference TRBV19 and TRBJ1-1 gives the full variable domain: DGGITQSPKYLFRKEGQNVTLSCEQNLNHDAMYWYRQDPGQGLRLIYYSQIVNDFQKGDIAEGYSVSREKKESFPLTVTSAQKNPTAFYLCASSQEGIAFFGQGTRLTVV.